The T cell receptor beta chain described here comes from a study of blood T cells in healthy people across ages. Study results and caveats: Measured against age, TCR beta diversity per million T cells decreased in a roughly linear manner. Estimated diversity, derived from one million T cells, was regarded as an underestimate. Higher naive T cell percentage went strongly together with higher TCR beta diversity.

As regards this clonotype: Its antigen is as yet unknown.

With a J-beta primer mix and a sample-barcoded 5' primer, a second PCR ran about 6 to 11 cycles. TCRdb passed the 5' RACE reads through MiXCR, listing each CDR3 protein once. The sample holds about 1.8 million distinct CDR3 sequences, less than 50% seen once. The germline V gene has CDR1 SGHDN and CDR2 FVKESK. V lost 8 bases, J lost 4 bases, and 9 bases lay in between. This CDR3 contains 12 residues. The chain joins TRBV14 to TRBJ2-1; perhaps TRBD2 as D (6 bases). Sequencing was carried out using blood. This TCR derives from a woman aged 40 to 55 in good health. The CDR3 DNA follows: TGTGCCAGCGGGGGGAGATACAATGAGCAGTTCTTC. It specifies CASGGRYNEQFF.